This T cell receptor beta chain was documented in a study of T cells in Graves' hyperthyroidism and ophthalmopathy. Germline CDR1 and CDR2: DFQATT and SNEGSKA (reference sequence). This CDR3 is 15 amino acids long. With V trimmed by 3 bases and J by 6 bases, 7 bases remained unmatched. TCR beta CDR3 regions were amplified from RNA. The study used the HTBI primer set for a first-round RT-PCR of the TCR CDR3. TCRdb passed the multiplex PCR reads through MiXCR, listing each CDR3 protein once. The top ten clones hold about two fifths of a sample with 330,000 or so distinct CDR3 sequences, 15% to 20% of them seen once.

The chain has TRBV20-1 and TRBJ2-1; 11 bases line up with TRBD1. Specimen: blood. This receptor was obtained from a man between 45 and 60 years old with Graves' ophthalmopathy. The CDR3 nucleotides read TGCAGTGCTAGTTACTCCGGGACAGGGGGCAATGAGCAGTTCTTC. Amino acids: CSASYSGTGGNEQFF.